The clone carrying this T cell receptor beta chain was seen many times. Germline V CDR1 and CDR2: SGDLS, YYNGEE. The CDR3 length is 14 residues. The J segment lost 4 bases and the V segment lost 4 bases, leaving 6 bases of the junction unmatched. The entry originates in a study of Graves' ophthalmopathy and Graves' hyperthyroidism. Exclusion covered patients with other autoimmune diseases or uncontrolled infections (as well as pregnancy or lactation). RNA transcripts served as template for amplifying TCR beta CDR3 sequences. The authors performed first-round RT-PCR with HTBI primers and then a second-round multiplex PCR. TCRdb used MiXCR to reprocess the multiplex PCR reads, holding one entry per CDR3 protein. The sample yields a few hundred thousand distinct CDR3 sequences, roughly 40% seen once.

The sequencing input was peripheral blood or thyroid tissue (not recorded which). This sequence was found in an adult man with Graves' hyperthyroidism. The J gene is TRBJ1-2, the V gene TRBV9, with 8 bases lining up with TRBD1. The CDR3 DNA reads TGTGCCAGCAGCACCGGGACAGGAGTCTATGGCTACACCTTC. This encodes CASSTGTGVYGYTF.